The clone carrying this T cell receptor (beta chain) was seen at least ten times. Its antigen is still unknown. The length of the CDR3 is 13 residues. Germline-derived CDR1 and CDR2 are SGDLS and YYNGEE. The V and J ends lost 3 bases and 3 bases respectively, with 9 bases between them. TCR beta CDR3 regions were amplified from RNA transcripts. The HTBI primer set drove a first-round RT-PCR of the TCR CDR3. TCRdb independently ran MiXCR on the multiplex PCR reads; one entry per CDR3 protein. This sample yields fewer than 750,000 distinct CDR3 sequences, of which roughly 14% are seen a single time; around 4% belongs to the top ten. These data originate in a study of T cells in Graves' hyperthyroidism and ophthalmopathy. Findings and limits, study-wide: The model identified upcoming ophthalmopathy a median around 6 months ahead of onset. Ophthalmopathy and stable hyperthyroidism were separated by a 13 V-J model.

Disease duration was under 3 months in the ophthalmopathy patients, who also had a Clinical Activity Score of at least 3 and a NOSPECS grade of at least 4. This sample holds PBMCs from about 10 ml fresh peripheral blood. The chain uses TRBV9 and TRBJ1-1; unclear D gene. Sample: blood. The clonotype originates from a woman between 40 and 50 years old with Graves' ophthalmopathy. The CDR3 DNA reads as TGTGCCAGCAGCGCTCGAAGGGACACTGAAGCTTTCTTT. Its translation is CASSARRDTEAFF.